Listed below are T cell receptor beta chains from one sample, sequenced in a study of blood T cell repertoires in COVID-19. Using immunoSEQ multiplex PCR, the repertoire was profiled, and TCRdb retains in-frame clones only, with some absent. The sample yields 55,000 to 70,000 clones, 70% to 90% seen once. The sample consisted of peripheral blood. The source of these receptors is a woman aged 50 to 60 with COVID-19, enrolled during active disease. The CDR3 runs from the conserved cysteine through the conserved F or W. The D gene is left open where the match is weak. Clone size is stated in some rows and not others, as once, few, many or a class when expanded.

clone_size	v_call	d_call	cdr3_length	j_call	cdr3_aa	cdr3_nt
once	TRBV6-2/TRBV6-3	TRBD1	15	TRBJ2-7	CASSSGQGAPYEQYF	TGTGCCAGCAGTTCGGGACAGGGGGCCCCCTACGAGCAGTACTTC
.	TRBV12-5	TRBD2	20	TRBJ2-2	CASGLAQSGTSGRRTGELFF	TGTGCTAGTGGTTTGGCCCAAAGTGGGACTAGCGGGAGACGGACCGGGGAGCTGTTTTTT
.	TRBV5-1	TRBD1	14	TRBJ2-1	CASSPGQAYNEQFF	TGCGCCAGCAGCCCGGGACAGGCATACAATGAGCAGTTCTTC
once	TRBV5-4	TRBD1	14	TRBJ2-7	CASSLNRGRLEQYF	TGTGCCAGCAGCTTGAACAGGGGGCGTCTCGAGCAGTACTTC
.	TRBV14	TRBD2	14	TRBJ2-3	CASSQTASGTTQYF	TGTGCCAGCAGCCAAACGGCCAGCGGGACCACGCAGTATTTT
.	TRBV10-1	TRBD2	17	TRBJ2-1	CASSEGLAGGSHNEQFF	TGCGCCAGCAGTGAGGGGCTAGCGGGAGGGTCGCACAATGAGCAGTTCTTC
.	TRBV9	TRBD2	15	TRBJ2-3	CASSSSGVSTDTQYF	TGTGCCAGCAGTTCGAGCGGGGTGAGCACAGATACGCAGTATTTT
once	TRBV13	.	14	TRBJ2-5	CASSLLGQQETQYF	TGTGCCAGCAGCTTATTAGGACAGCAAGAGACCCAGTACTTC
.	TRBV4-2	.	15	TRBJ2-7	CASSQDSRGTYEQYF	TGTGCCAGCAGCCAAGACTCCCGGGGGACCTACGAGCAGTACTTC
.	TRBV29-1	.	13	TRBJ2-7	CSVVGQPNYEQYF	TGCAGCGTTGTTGGGCAGCCTAACTACGAGCAGTACTTC
.	TRBV7-6	TRBD1	20	TRBJ2-6	CASSFQPPQPGQGVLGVLTF	TGTGCCAGCAGCTTCCAACCCCCACAACCGGGACAGGGGGTCCTCGGCGTCCTGACTTTC
.	TRBV7-8	TRBD1	18	TRBJ2-2	CASSLVGAQGAYTGELFF	TGTGCCAGCAGCTTAGTTGGGGCCCAGGGGGCCTACACCGGGGAGCTGTTTTTT
.	TRBV5-1	.	14	TRBJ2-3	CASSLLRGGDTQYF	TGCGCCAGCAGCTTGCTGCGGGGAGGAGATACGCAGTATTTT
.	TRBV5-5	.	12	TRBJ2-2	CASRRDTGELFF	TGTGCCAGCAGGAGAGACACCGGGGAGCTGTTTTTT
.	TRBV3-1/TRBV3-2	TRBD1	13	TRBJ1-6	CASSGTENSPLHF	TGTGCCAGCTCCGGGACAGAAAATTCACCCCTCCACTTT
.	TRBV19	.	16	TRBJ2-1	CASSIISGVGPNEQFF	TGTGCCAGTAGTATAATTTCAGGGGTCGGACCCAATGAGCAGTTCTTC
.	TRBV9	TRBD1	15	TRBJ2-4	CASSPNRGTLNIQYF	TGTGCCAGCAGCCCAAACAGGGGGACTTTAAACATTCAGTACTTC
.	TRBV7-2	.	15	TRBJ2-4	CASSLANRKTGIQYF	TGTGCCAGCAGCTTAGCTAACAGAAAAACAGGCATTCAGTACTTC
.	TRBV6-6	TRBD2	14	TRBJ2-3	CASTIGGLGDSQYF	TGTGCCAGCACTATAGGTGGACTAGGAGATTCGCAGTATTTT
.	TRBV27	.	13	TRBJ1-4	CASSRVSNEKLFF	TGTGCCAGCAGTCGAGTATCGAATGAAAAACTGTTTTTT
.	TRBV24-1	.	15	TRBJ2-6	CATSDRGSGANVLTF	TGTGCCACCAGTGATAGGGGTTCGGGGGCCAACGTCCTGACTTTC
.	TRBV11-3	.	14	TRBJ2-3	CASSYRGFTDTQYF	TGTGCCAGCAGTTATAGGGGGTTCACAGATACGCAGTATTTT
.	TRBV2	TRBD2	17	TRBJ2-1	CASRPTTSGSSYNEQFF	TGTGCCAGCAGGCCGACCACTAGCGGGAGCTCCTACAATGAGCAGTTCTTC
.	TRBV28	TRBD1	15	TRBJ2-2	CASSLPTGSVGELFF	TGTGCCAGCAGTTTGCCGACAGGGAGCGTCGGGGAGCTGTTTTTT
.	TRBV5-1	.	13	TRBJ1-1	CASSLSQDTEAFF	TGCGCCAGCAGCTTATCACAGGACACTGAAGCTTTCTTT
once	TRBV29-1	TRBD1	15	TRBJ2-6	CSVTDRGSGANVLTF	TGCAGCGTTACTGACAGGGGGTCTGGGGCCAACGTCCTGACTTTC
.	TRBV12-3/TRBV12-4	.	13	TRBJ1-1	CASSLLGSTEAFF	TGTGCCAGCAGTTTATTGGGGAGCACTGAAGCTTTCTTT
.	TRBV19	.	15	TRBJ2-3	CASSTKGTSTDTQYF	TGTGCCAGTAGTACTAAGGGGACTAGCACAGATACGCAGTATTTT
.	TRBV7-9	TRBD2	16	TRBJ2-5	CASSFPSYSGVETQYF	TGTGCCAGCAGCTTTCCTTCTTATAGCGGGGTAGAGACCCAGTACTTC
.	TRBV27	.	13	TRBJ2-5	CASSRPPYGTQYF	TGTGCCAGCAGTCGCCCCCCTTACGGGACCCAGTACTTC